Following are 13 T cell receptor beta chains from one sample sequenced in a study of lymphopenia after photon versus proton radiotherapy (dated by TCRdb to about 2019). Libraries were made using the immunoSEQ multiplex PCR assay. The immuneACCESS repertoire file appears here via TCRdb, limited to in-frame rearrangements. These files lack a portion of the clones; in checked studies, under half of the deficit traces to unresolved V genes, and the cause of the others is not known. Across this sample there are approximately 53,000 clones, with 80% to 95% seen only once. Approximately 19% of the sample comes from the top ten. Specimen: peripheral blood, collected from a patient treated with photon-based radiotherapy. These receptors were taken from a woman aged 40 to 50 with cholangiocarcinoma.

This chain joins TRBV7-6 and TRBJ2-7; D possibly corresponds to TRBD1 (6 bases). Germline loops: CDR1 SGHVS, CDR2 FNYEAQ. Trimming took off 5 bases at V and 1 base at J, with 9 bases between the two ends. The CDR3 has 13 amino acids. CDR3 protein: CASSRTDSYEQYF. Written as DNA, the CDR3 is TGTGCCAGCAGCCGGACAGATTCCTACGAGCAGTACTTC.

V and J are TRBV4-1 and TRBJ2-7; possible D gene TRBD1, 6 bases. Germline V gene data show CDR1 as MGHRA and CDR2 as YSYEKL. V was pared by 1 base and J by 3 bases, with 16 bases between. This CDR3 has 16 residues. The CDR3 loop is CASSQGLQGTGYEQYF. The CDR3 DNA reads TGCGCCAGCAGCCAAGGATTACAGGGAACGGGCTACGAGCAGTACTTC.

The chain combines TRBV9 with TRBJ2-3, with TRBD2 matching over 14 bases. Looked up from germline, CDR1 is SGDLS and CDR2 is YYNGEE. The CDR3 has 15 amino acids. V was clipped by 4 bases and J by 7 bases; unmatched bases: 5. The CDR3 protein is CASSPTSGGGYTQYF. The CDR3 DNA reads TGTGCCAGCAGCCCGACTAGCGGGGGGGGATATACGCAGTATTTT.

The chain couples TRBV4-1 to TRBJ2-1, with no clear D. The CDR3 extends over 16 amino acids. The ends were cut back, 3 bases at V and 0 bases at J, with 12 bases in the middle. Looked up from germline, CDR1 is MGHRA and CDR2 is YSYEKL. The CDR3 protein is CASSHLPASSYNEQFF. The CDR3 DNA is TGCGCCAGCAGCCATCTTCCGGCTAGCTCCTACAATGAGCAGTTCTTC.

The chain employs TRBV27 and TRBJ2-5; 7 bases align to TRBD2. The junction had 2 bases not matched to a gene; V was cut back by 2 bases and J by 2 bases. Germline CDR1 is MNHEY and CDR2 is SMNVEV (reference sequence). The CDR3 contains 14 residues. This CDR3 reads CASSLLGGQETQYF. CDR3 bases: TGTGCCAGCAGTTTACTCGGGGGGCAAGAGACCCAGTACTTC.

This clone was detected a few times. V and J are TRBV19 and TRBJ1-5; 8 bases line up with TRBD1. From germline, CDR1 is LNHDA and CDR2 SQIVND (reference sequence). V dropped 8 bases and J dropped 0; count of bases not matched to a gene: 6. The CDR3 totals 15 residues. The CDR3 DNA follows: TGTGCCAGTCGCCCGGGGACAGGTAGCAATCAGCCCCAGCATTTT. Amino acids: CASRPGTGSNQPQHF.

DNA for the CDR3: TGTGCCAGCAGCTTGGGGCCCTTTTACGAGCAGTACTTC. Its translation is CASSLGPFYEQYF. The V and J genes are TRBV7-9 and TRBJ2-7, with D possibly being TRBD1 (5 bases). This CDR3 contains 13 residues. Between the trimmed V and J ends, which lost 3 bases and 4 bases, there was a span of 10 bases. Germline V gene data show CDR1 as SEHNR and CDR2 as FQNEAQ (reference sequence). Full variable domain (remainder filled in from reference TRBV7-9 and TRBJ2-7): DTGVSQNPRHKITKRGQNVTFRCDPISEHNRLYWYRQTLGQGPEFLTYFQNEAQLEKSRLLSDRFSAERPKGSFSTLEIQRTEQGDSAMYLCASSLGPFYEQYFGPGTRLTVT.

This chain links TRBV29-1 with TRBJ2-3; D is undetermined. The CDR3 spans 12 residues. Trimming left V 4 bases short and J 2 bases short, with 7 bases between. Germline V CDR1 and CDR2: SQVTM, ANQGSEA. The CDR3 DNA follows: TGCAGCGTTGTCAAGAACACAGATACGCAGTATTTT. Translating gives CSVVKNTDTQYF.

The genes are TRBV2 and TRBJ2-7, with 10 bases lining up with TRBD1. The trim removed 8 bases at V and 6 bases at J, leaving 4 bases unmatched. The CDR3 sequence is 12 residues long. Per germline, CDR1 SNHLY and CDR2 FYNNEI. Written as DNA, the CDR3 is TGTGCCAGCCGGGACAGGGGTCGCGAGCAGTACTTC. Translation: CASRDRGREQYF.

The chain combines TRBV28 with TRBJ2-7, with 12 positions matching TRBD2. V shed 6 bases and J 1 base; nucleotides not matched to a gene: 10. The CDR3 spans 17 residues. Per the germline V gene, CDR1 is MDHEN and CDR2 is SYDVKM. Here the CDR3 DNA reads TGTGCCAGCAGCTATCCGAAAGGACTAGCGGGATCCTACGAGCAGTACTTC. It yields the protein CASSYPKGLAGSYEQYF. The full variable domain, with the rest looked up from reference TRBV28 and TRBJ2-7, is DVKVTQSSRYLVKRTGEKVFLECVQDMDHENMFWYRQDPGLGLRLIYFSYDVKMKEKGDIPEGYSVSREKKERFSLILESASTNQTSMYLCASSYPKGLAGSYEQYFGPGTRLTVT.

J is TRBJ1-2 and V is TRBV29-1; TRBD1 matches 7 bases. The length of the CDR3 is 13 residues. Germline V gives CDR1 SQVTM, CDR2 ANQGSEA. V was clipped by 5 bases and J by 8 bases; unmatched bases: 11. The CDR3 region has the DNA TGCAGCGTTTTCCGGACAGGAGGAGAGGGCTACACCTTC. Protein product: CSVFRTGGEGYTF.

The chain is built from TRBV6-5 and TRBJ2-1, with D possibly being TRBD1 or TRBD2 (6 bases each). This CDR3 is built from 16 residues. Germline CDR1 is MNHEY and CDR2 is SVGAGI. Trimming shortened V by 2 bases and J by 0 bases, and 11 bases separated the two germline ends. CDR3 in amino acids: CASSYVEGGSYNEQFF. CDR3 nucleotide sequence: TGTGCCAGCAGTTACGTCGAGGGGGGCTCCTACAATGAGCAGTTCTTC.

The chain is built from TRBV2 and TRBJ1-1; D is uncertain. The germline V and J ends were trimmed by 5 bases and 0 bases, with 7 bases remaining between them. Germline assignment: CDR1 SNHLY and CDR2 FYNNEI. This CDR3 has 13 residues. CDR3 region: CASSPQMNTEAFF. The CDR3 DNA follows: TGTGCCAGCAGTCCCCAGATGAACACTGAAGCTTTCTTT.